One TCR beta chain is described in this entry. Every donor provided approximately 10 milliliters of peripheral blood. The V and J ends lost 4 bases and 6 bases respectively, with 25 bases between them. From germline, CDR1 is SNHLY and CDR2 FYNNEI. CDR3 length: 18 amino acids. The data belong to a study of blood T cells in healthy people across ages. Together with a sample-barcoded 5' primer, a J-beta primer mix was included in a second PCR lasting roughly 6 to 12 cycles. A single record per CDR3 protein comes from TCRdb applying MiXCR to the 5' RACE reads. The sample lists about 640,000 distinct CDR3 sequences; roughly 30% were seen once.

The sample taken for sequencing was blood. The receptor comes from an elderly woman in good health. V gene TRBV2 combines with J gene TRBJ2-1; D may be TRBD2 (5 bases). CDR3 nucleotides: TGTGCCAGCAGTGGACCACTTGCGAGGGTCTCAGACTTCAATGAGCAGTTCTTC. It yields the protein CASSGPLARVSDFNEQFF.